This T cell receptor beta chain originates from a study of T cells in Graves' hyperthyroidism and ophthalmopathy. This clonotype was observed at least ten times. V shed 6 bases and J shed 2 bases, with 14 bases lying between them. Germline V gene sequence: CDR1 LGHDT, CDR2 YNNKEL (reference sequence). The CDR3 length is 15 residues. The CDR3 regions of TCR beta were amplified from RNA transcripts. Researchers ran a first-round RT-PCR on the TCR CDR3 using the HTBI primer set. A single record per CDR3 protein comes from TCRdb applying MiXCR to the multiplex PCR reads. Of fewer than 600,000 distinct CDR3 sequences listed, 13% to 15% are singletons. Uncontrolled infection, other autoimmune disease, pregnancy or lactation disqualified patients from enrolment.

The sequence was obtained from a middle-aged woman with Graves' hyperthyroidism. The specimen sequenced was blood. The chain combines TRBV3-1 with TRBJ1-3; tentative D call: TRBD1 (5 bases). The CDR3 nucleotides are TGTGCCAGCAGACGACAATTGACAGCTGGAAACACCATATATTTT. It is translated as CASRRQLTAGNTIYF.